This passage covers 27 T cell receptor beta chains from one sample sequenced in a study of blood T cell repertoires in COVID-19. Produced via immunoSEQ multiplex PCR; TCRdb's table is partial and in-frame only. The sample records about 180,000 clones, approximately 85% being singletons. Sequencing was carried out using peripheral blood. These receptors were taken from a man older than 75 with COVID-19, enrolled during active disease.

V gene TRBV9 combines with J gene TRBJ1-3; D not resolved. CDR3 length: 15 residues. Trimming removed 1 base at V and 0 bases at J, with 8 bases between. CDR1 SGDLS and CDR2 YYNGEE come from the germline V gene. The CDR3 region has the DNA TGTGCCAGCAGCGTAAGTCCTATCTCTGGAAACACCATATATTTT. It codes for CASSVSPISGNTIYF.

The gene calls are TRBV5-1 and TRBJ1-2, with D uncertain. The CDR3 runs 13 residues. The germline CDR1 and CDR2 sequences are SGHRS and YFSETQ. The V end lost 0 bases, the J end lost 2 bases, and 5 bases lay between the germline ends. The CDR3 is CASSLGHNYGYTF. Written as DNA, the CDR3 is TGCGCCAGCAGCTTGGGGCACAACTATGGCTACACCTTC.

The CDR3 bases are TGTGCCAGCAGTTTAGACAGCAAGGACGAAAAACTGTTTTTT. This codes for CASSLDSKDEKLFF. This rearrangement joins TRBV6-6 to TRBJ1-4; D is perhaps TRBD1 (5 bases). Between the trimmed V and J ends, which lost 4 bases and 8 bases, there was a span of 14 bases. Germline-derived CDR1 and CDR2 are MNHNY and SVGAGI (reference sequence). The CDR3 is 14 residues long.

V is TRBV5-1 and J is TRBJ1-1; 7 nucleotides line up with TRBD1. The CDR3 totals 13 residues. Losses at the gene ends were 7 bases for V and 9 bases for J; bases not matched to a gene: 12. CDR1 and CDR2 from the germline V gene are SGHRS and YFSETQ. In nucleotides, the CDR3 is TGCGCCAGCGGCGGACAGGATCGGGGGAAAGCTTTCTTT. Translating gives CASGGQDRGKAFF.

The J gene is TRBJ2-7, the V gene TRBV25-1; the match to TRBD1 covers 8 bases. In germline, CDR1 is MGHDK, CDR2 SYGVNS. V trimming: 8 bases; J trimming: 1 base; junction bases outside the gene matches: 7. The CDR3 totals 14 residues. CDR3 sequence: CASGQGPSSYEQYF. The CDR3 coding sequence is TGTGCCAGCGGACAGGGTCCGTCGTCCTACGAGCAGTACTTC.

This rearrangement joins TRBV6-1 to TRBJ2-3, with 8 bases identical to TRBD1. This CDR3 is built from 15 residues. V lost 0 bases and J lost 4; bases outside the gene matches: 3. Looked up from germline, CDR1 is MNHNS and CDR2 is SASEGT. The CDR3, as DNA: TGTGCCAGCAGTGAAGCTGGGGACAGGTCAGATACGCAGTATTTT. Residues: CASSEAGDRSDTQYF.

The chain carries TRBV19 and TRBJ1-3, with TRBD1 identical over 7 bases. Germline V gene lookup returns CDR1 LNHDA and CDR2 SQIVND (reference sequence). Trimming at V came to 8 bases and at J to 3 bases, leaving 7 bases not matched to a gene. CDR3 length: 14 residues. The CDR3 region is CASGQQGNGNTIYF. The CDR3 coding sequence is TGTGCCAGTGGCCAACAGGGGAATGGAAACACCATATATTTT.

The chain recombines TRBV19 with TRBJ2-3; TRBD1 aligns across 9 bases. The CDR3 sequence is 14 residues long. CDR1 and CDR2 (germline): LNHDA, SQIVND (reference sequence). V lost 5 bases to trimming and J lost 5 bases; unmatched junction nucleotides: 5. In nucleotides, the CDR3 is TGTGCCAGTAGTTCCAAGGACAGGGGAGATACGCAGTATTTT. Translation gives CASSSKDRGDTQYF.

The rearrangement uses TRBV18 and TRBJ1-1; the match to TRBD1 covers 7 bases. The length of the CDR3 is 16 residues. The trim removed 6 bases at V and 7 bases at J, leaving 17 bases unmatched. Looked up from germline, CDR1 is KGHSH and CDR2 is LQKENI. The CDR3 here is CASSGAHHTGTVEAFF. CDR3 nucleotide sequence: TGTGCCAGCTCGGGGGCCCACCATACTGGGACAGTTGAAGCTTTCTTT.

The V call is TRBV2, the J call TRBJ1-2; D unclear. Germline values: CDR1 SNHLY, CDR2 FYNNEI. CDR3 size: 13 residues. V was shortened by 3 bases and J by 4 bases, with 9 bases between the two germline ends. The CDR3 protein is CASSDGLFYGYTF. Written as DNA, the CDR3 is TGTGCCAGCAGTGACGGTCTATTCTATGGCTACACCTTC. The whole variable domain, remainder taken from reference TRBV2 and TRBJ1-2, is EPEVTQTPSHQVTQMGQEVILRCVPISNHLYFYWYRQILGQKVEFLVSFYNNEISEKSEIFDDQFSVERPDGSNFTLKIRSTKLEDSAMYFCASSDGLFYGYTFGSGTRLTVV.

A word on this clone: Additional DNA sequences in this sample encode the identical CDR3. The chain employs TRBV5-4 and TRBJ1-5; the D gene is possibly TRBD1 (5 bases). The CDR3 sequence is 13 residues long. V was pared by 2 bases and J by 4 bases, with 7 bases between. Germline CDR1 and CDR2: SGHNT and YYREEE (reference sequence). CDR3 residues: CASSFGGNQPQHF. As DNA, the CDR3 is TGTGCCAGCAGCTTCGGGGGTAATCAGCCCCAGCATTTT.

The chain combines TRBV5-1 with TRBJ2-2; unclear D gene. The germline V and J ends were trimmed by 0 bases and 5 bases, with 11 bases remaining between them. Germline lookup yields CDR1 SGHRS and CDR2 YFSETQ. The CDR3 sequence is 15 residues long. CDR3 in amino acids: CASSLGQTWTGELFF. CDR3 DNA sequence: TGCGCCAGCAGCTTGGGACAAACCTGGACCGGGGAGCTGTTTTTT. Full variable domain (outside the CDR3, taken from reference TRBV5-1 and TRBJ2-2): KAGVTQTPRYLIKTRGQQVTLSCSPISGHRSVSWYQQTPGQGLQFLFEYFSETQRNKGNFPGRFSGRQFSNSRSEMNVSTLELGDSALYLCASSLGQTWTGELFFGEGSRLTVL.

This chain joins TRBV10-3 and TRBJ2-1; tentative D call: TRBD1 (7 bases). V lost 10 bases, J lost 7 bases, and 17 bases lay in between. Germline CDR1 and CDR2: ENHRY and SYGVKD. The CDR3 extends over 13 amino acids. CDR3 nucleotides: TGTGCCACGGCGGGACAGTCACAGAATGAGCAGTTCTTC. Translating gives CATAGQSQNEQFF.

V and J are TRBV5-1 and TRBJ1-2; 9 bases match TRBD1. CDR1 is SGHRS, CDR2 YFSETQ, per germline. The CDR3 loop spans 18 amino acids. Trimming at V came to 4 bases and at J to 2 bases, leaving 15 bases not matched to a gene. The CDR3 here is CASSQIQGQGGGNYGYTF. The CDR3 coding sequence is TGCGCCAGCAGCCAGATACAGGGACAGGGAGGAGGGAACTATGGCTACACCTTC. Filled out from reference TRBV5-1 and TRBJ1-2, the complete variable domain reads KAGVTQTPRYLIKTRGQQVTLSCSPISGHRSVSWYQQTPGQGLQFLFEYFSETQRNKGNFPGRFSGRQFSNSRSEMNVSTLELGDSALYLCASSQIQGQGGGNYGYTFGSGTRLTVV.

The V gene is TRBV5-4, the J gene TRBJ1-5; D remains ambiguous. Germline-derived CDR1 and CDR2 are SGHNT and YYREEE (reference sequence). This CDR3 is 15 amino acids long. Trimming took off 0 bases at V and 2 bases at J, with 9 bases between the two ends. CDR3 residues: CASSLDTDRNQPQHF. CDR3 DNA sequence: TGTGCCAGCAGCTTGGATACAGACCGCAATCAGCCCCAGCATTTT.

The genes are TRBV6-5 and TRBJ1-4; weak D call: TRBD1 (5 bases). Germline V CDR1 and CDR2: MNHEY, SVGAGI. Between the trimmed V and J ends, which lost 8 bases and 0 bases, there was a span of 10 bases. The CDR3 is 14 residues long. As DNA, the CDR3 is TGTGCCAGCGGGGACTTCCCAACTAATGAAAAACTGTTTTTT. Its protein product is CASGDFPTNEKLFF.

V and J are TRBV6-5 and TRBJ2-7; TRBD2 might be the D (5 bases). The CDR3 length is 14 residues. Germline values: CDR1 MNHEY, CDR2 SVGAGI. V lost 7 bases, J lost 0 bases, and 13 bases lay in between. The CDR3 is CASTQNRGSYEQYF. The CDR3, as DNA: TGTGCCAGCACCCAGAATCGGGGCTCCTACGAGCAGTACTTC.

The chain recombines TRBV10-3 with TRBJ1-1; D not resolved. The CDR3 totals 16 residues. Per the germline V gene, CDR1 is ENHRY and CDR2 is SYGVKD. Trimming pared 0 bases from V and 1 base from J, leaving 12 bases between. DNA of the CDR3: TGTGCCATCAGTGAGTCGATAATAACAGCGAACACTGAAGCTTTCTTT. As protein: CAISESIITANTEAFF.

The chain is built from TRBV6-5 and TRBJ1-2, with D possibly being TRBD1 (6 bases). Germline V gene data show CDR1 as MNHEY and CDR2 as SVGAGI. The V and J ends lost 0 bases and 2 bases respectively, with 13 bases between them. This CDR3 spans 16 amino acids. The CDR3 DNA is TGTGCCAGCAGTTACTCGGGGCGCAGGGGAAACTATGGCTACACCTTC. Translation: CASSYSGRRGNYGYTF.

The chain has TRBV14 and TRBJ2-1, with no clear D. There are 18 residues in the CDR3. Per the germline V gene, CDR1 is SGHDN and CDR2 is FVKESK. Trimming cost V 4 bases and J 7 bases, with 26 bases left between them. The CDR3 nucleotides read TGTGCCAGCAGCCCGAGGATTGGAGCAAACCTTGTCCGAAATGAGCAGTTCTTC. Translated, it gives CASSPRIGANLVRNEQFF.

The V gene is TRBV11-3, the J gene TRBJ1-2, with a possible D match to TRBD1 (6 bases). Trimming removed 7 bases at V and 6 bases at J, with 12 bases between. This CDR3 region has 12 residues. Germline CDR1 and CDR2: SGHNT and YENEEA. CDR3 DNA: TGTGCCAGCACCCAGGGGAGGGATGGCTACACCTTC. It encodes CASTQGRDGYTF.

The rearrangement joins TRBV2 to TRBJ1-2, with no clear D. Trimming left V 1 base short and J 4 bases short, with 13 bases between. The CDR3 is made up of 15 amino acids. CDR1 and CDR2 (germline): SNHLY, FYNNEI. For the CDR3, the DNA is TGTGCCAGCAGTGAAGAGCGCCGATTTGGCTATGGCTACACCTTC. It is translated as CASSEERRFGYGYTF.

This chain connects TRBV7-3 to TRBJ1-1; 7 nucleotides line up with TRBD1. V was pared by 5 bases and J by 0 bases, with 3 bases of the junction left unmatched. Germline CDR1 reads SGHTA; CDR2 reads FQGTGA. The CDR3 length is 14 residues. The CDR3 spells CASSRQGMNTEAFF. CDR3 sequence (DNA): TGTGCCAGCAGCAGACAGGGAATGAACACTGAAGCTTTCTTT.

The V gene is TRBV7-2, the J gene TRBJ1-5, with 7 bases identical to TRBD1. With 6 bases clipped from V and 2 bases from J, the junction kept 4 bases outside the gene matches. CDR1 and CDR2 from the germline V gene are SGHTA and FQGNSA. This CDR3 has 14 residues. The CDR3 loop reads CASSRQGGNQPQHF. The CDR3 bases are TGTGCCAGCAGTCGCCAGGGGGGCAATCAGCCCCAGCATTTT.

The V and J genes are TRBV3-1 (or the pseudogene TRBV3-2) and TRBJ1-2, with TRBD1 as a possible D gene (5 bases). The length of the CDR3 is 14 residues. Trimming cost V 1 base and J 1 base, with 7 bases left between them. The germline V gene encodes CDR1 LGHDT and CDR2 YNNKEL (reference sequence). The CDR3 loop is CASSQGQLNYGYTF. The CDR3 region has the DNA TGTGCCAGCAGCCAAGGACAGCTTAACTATGGCTACACCTTC.

CDR3 nucleotide sequence: TGCGCCAGCAGCTTGGGCAGGGTTGACGGGGAGCTGTTTTTT. Protein product: CASSLGRVDGELFF. The J gene is TRBJ2-2, the V gene TRBV5-1; TRBD1 is a possible D gene (5 bases). Germline-derived CDR1 and CDR2 are SGHRS and YFSETQ. This CDR3 has 14 amino acids. V lost 0 bases, J lost 7 bases, and 10 bases lay in between.

The chain is built from TRBV7-2 and TRBJ1-3, with D uncertain. Germline assignment: CDR1 SGHTA and CDR2 FQGNSA. V dropped 11 bases and J dropped 4 bases, with 21 bases sitting between them. The CDR3 runs 15 residues. The CDR3 region has the DNA TGTGCCTCACGAGGACCGGGAATGGCAGGAAACACCATATATTTT. Protein sequence: CASRGPGMAGNTIYF.